Presented here are 11 T cell receptor beta chains from one specimen sequenced in a study of blood T cell repertoires in COVID-19 (dated by TCRdb to 2020 to 2021). The protocol used for the library was the immunoSEQ multiplex PCR assay. TCRdb took this table from immuneACCESS and kept in-frame rearrangements with V and J called. Such tables lack part of the clones; where checked against another copy, unresolved V genes explain under half of the gap, and the rest is unexplained. Present in this sample are 110,000 to 150,000 clones, roughly 88% of which were seen just once. The ten largest clones take up roughly 4% of the sample. Input material: PBMCs or T cells enriched from blood (not recorded which). The receptors stem from a man over 45 who had recovered from COVID-19.

This sequence joins TRBV19 and TRBJ1-2; unclear D gene. The CDR3 contains 13 residues. V was shortened by 7 bases and J by 3 bases, with 12 bases between the two germline ends. CDR1 and CDR2 from the germline V gene are LNHDA and SQIVND (reference sequence). CDR3 region: CASTEGAYYGYTF. The DNA of the CDR3 is TGTGCCAGTACAGAGGGTGCTTACTATGGCTACACCTTC.

This chain joins TRBV2 and TRBJ1-2, with unresolved D. This CDR3 is 14 amino acids long. V was clipped by 5 bases and J by 7 bases, with 17 bases between them. The germline gives CDR1 SNHLY, CDR2 FYNNEI. The DNA for the CDR3 is TGTGCCAGCAGTTCCTCAACGGTCCAGGCTGGCTACACCTTC. Protein: CASSSSTVQAGYTF.

The genes are TRBV28 and TRBJ2-5; no clear D. V lost 2 bases and J 2 bases, leaving 6 bases between the germline ends. In germline, CDR1 is MDHEN, CDR2 SYDVKM. This CDR3 has 13 amino acids. The CDR3 region is CASSLPTQETQYF. DNA for the CDR3: TGTGCCAGCAGTTTACCGACACAAGAGACCCAGTACTTC. Using reference TRBV28 and TRBJ2-5 for the parts outside the CDR3, the full variable domain is DVKVTQSSRYLVKRTGEKVFLECVQDMDHENMFWYRQDPGLGLRLIYFSYDVKMKEKGDIPEGYSVSREKKERFSLILESASTNQTSMYLCASSLPTQETQYFGPGTRLLVL.

V gene TRBV7-8 combines with J gene TRBJ1-3; D is undetermined. The germline V gene encodes CDR1 SGHVS and CDR2 FQNEAQ. The CDR3 sequence is 15 residues long. V lost 4 bases and J lost 7, with 17 bases in between. The CDR3, as DNA: TGTGCCAGCAGCTGGTCAGCGCCTAGATGGAACACCATATATTTT. It yields the protein CASSWSAPRWNTIYF.

This clone was detected only a few times. The V call is TRBV7-6, the J call TRBJ1-5; D gene unclear. The CDR3 is 13 residues long. Between the trimmed V and J ends, which lost 2 bases and 7 bases, there was a span of 9 bases. Germline-derived CDR1 and CDR2 are SGHVS and FNYEAQ. The CDR3 DNA is TGTGCCAGCAGCTTACGGGGAGGGCAGCCCCAGCATTTT. It codes for CASSLRGGQPQHF.

V is TRBV5-1 and J is TRBJ1-4; 7 bases map to TRBD1. This CDR3 has 16 amino acids. Germline loops: CDR1 SGHRS, CDR2 YFSETQ. The V gene end was trimmed by 3 bases and the J gene end by 5 bases; junction bases not matched to a gene: 10. This chain's CDR3 is CASSSRSGQMNEKLFF. CDR3 sequence (DNA): TGCGCCAGCAGCTCGCGATCGGGACAGATGAATGAAAAACTGTTTTTT.

The gene calls are TRBV27 and TRBJ2-7, with a weak D call TRBD1 (6 bases). Germline V CDR1 and CDR2: MNHEY, SMNVEV (reference sequence). The germline V and J ends were trimmed by 5 bases and 3 bases, with 11 bases remaining between them. This CDR3 comprises 13 residues. CDR3 nucleotides: TGTGCCAGCAGTCTCGGACAGAACTACGAGCAGTACTTC. Protein: CASSLGQNYEQYF.

The J gene is TRBJ2-2, the V gene TRBV19; 10 bases agree with TRBD1. The CDR3 totals 14 residues. The V gene's germline CDR1 is LNHDA and CDR2 SQIVND (reference sequence). With V trimmed by 6 bases and J by 7 bases, 5 bases remained unmatched. The CDR3 DNA sequence: TGTGCCAGTAGCAAGGACAGGGGGTTCGGGGAGCTGTTTTTT. It specifies CASSKDRGFGELFF.

This sequence joins TRBV9 and TRBJ1-4; 11 nucleotides align to TRBD1. CDR1 and CDR2 (germline): SGDLS, YYNGEE. The CDR3 has 15 residues. Trimming took 5 bases from V and 7 from J; bases not matched to a gene: 7. CDR3 sequence reads: CASSRGQGAVEKLFF. CDR3 DNA sequence: TGTGCCAGCAGTCGCGGACAGGGGGCGGTTGAAAAACTGTTTTTT.

The J gene is TRBJ2-5, the V gene TRBV5-1; 10 bases agree with TRBD1. The CDR3 contains 18 residues. After removal of 0 bases from V and 2 bases from J, the junction contained 10 bases not matched to a gene. Germline loops: CDR1 SGHRS, CDR2 YFSETQ. CDR3 sequence (DNA): TGCGCCAGCAGCTTGGCCGCCGGGACAGGGGTAGAGCAAGAGACCCAGTACTTC. Protein product: CASSLAAGTGVEQETQYF.

V gene TRBV6-2 or TRBV6-3 combines with J gene TRBJ1-2, with no clear D. Per the germline V gene, CDR1 is MNHEY and CDR2 is SVGEGT. V lost 6 bases and J 1 base, leaving 12 bases between the germline ends. The CDR3 length is 14 residues. The CDR3 DNA follows: TGTGCCAGCAGCCCGGACTGGATTAACTATGGCTACACCTTC. It is translated as CASSPDWINYGYTF.